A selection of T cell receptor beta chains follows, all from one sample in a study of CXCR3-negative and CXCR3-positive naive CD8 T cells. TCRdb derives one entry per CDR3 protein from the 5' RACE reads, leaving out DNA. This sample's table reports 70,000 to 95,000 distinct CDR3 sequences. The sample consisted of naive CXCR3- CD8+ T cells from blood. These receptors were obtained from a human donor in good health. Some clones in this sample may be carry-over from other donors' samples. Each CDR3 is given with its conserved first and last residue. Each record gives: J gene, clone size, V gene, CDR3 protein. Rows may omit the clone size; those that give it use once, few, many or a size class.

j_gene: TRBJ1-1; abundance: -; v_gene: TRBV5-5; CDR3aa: CASRMTANTEAFF
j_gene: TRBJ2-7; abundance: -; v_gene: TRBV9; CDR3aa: CASSAEQGADYEQYF
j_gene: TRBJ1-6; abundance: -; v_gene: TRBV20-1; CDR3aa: CSARGIKDGDNSPLHF
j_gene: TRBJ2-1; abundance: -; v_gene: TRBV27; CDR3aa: CASSPSGGAGLNEQFF
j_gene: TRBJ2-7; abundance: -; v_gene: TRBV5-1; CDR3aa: CASARSTPYEQYF
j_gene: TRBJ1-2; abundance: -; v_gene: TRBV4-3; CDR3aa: CASSQDRASRYGYTF
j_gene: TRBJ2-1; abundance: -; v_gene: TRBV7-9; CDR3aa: CASSLHAGTGSYNEQFF
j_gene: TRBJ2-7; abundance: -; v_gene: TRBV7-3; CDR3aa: CASSRDPWDEQYF
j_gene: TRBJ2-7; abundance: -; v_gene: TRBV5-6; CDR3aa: CASSLIWGAEYEQYF
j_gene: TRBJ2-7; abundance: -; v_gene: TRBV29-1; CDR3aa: CSVGTGTYEQYF
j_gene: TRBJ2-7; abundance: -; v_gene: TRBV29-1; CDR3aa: CSVSQTTSYEQYF
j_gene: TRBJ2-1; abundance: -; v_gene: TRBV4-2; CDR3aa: CASSQLGQGFLPEQFF
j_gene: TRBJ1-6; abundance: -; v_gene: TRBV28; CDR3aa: CASSLTADLNSPLHF
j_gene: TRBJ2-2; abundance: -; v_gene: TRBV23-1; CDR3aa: CASSQSRLGRNANTGELFF
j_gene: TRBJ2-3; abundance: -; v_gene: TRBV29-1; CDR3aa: CSVDPGQVYTDTQYF
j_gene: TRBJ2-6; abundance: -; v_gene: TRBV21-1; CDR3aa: CASSQRPGTGLTF
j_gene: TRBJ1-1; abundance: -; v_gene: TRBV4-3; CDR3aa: CASSQEGDGAFF
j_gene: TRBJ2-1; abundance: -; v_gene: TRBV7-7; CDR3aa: CASSLIPRDEQFF
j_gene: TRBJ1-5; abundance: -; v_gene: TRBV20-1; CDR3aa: CSARDPRQGDSQPQHF
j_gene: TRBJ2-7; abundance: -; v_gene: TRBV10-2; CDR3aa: CASSDFLPYEQYF
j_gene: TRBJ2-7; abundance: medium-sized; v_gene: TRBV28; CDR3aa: CASRRTEGYEQYF